This T cell receptor (beta chain) emerged from a study of CD8+ T cells in alopecia areata. Study-level information: The 7-10-week-old female C3H/HeJ mice were given skin taken from approximately 6-12-month-old C3H/HeJ graft donors that had spontaneous alopecia.

With regard to this clone: Its specificity is unknown. All gene names here are mouse names. The read comes to an end 4 residues before the CDR3 does, leaving the germline J gene to fill in the end. This same CDR3 is encoded by further DNA sequences in the sample.

Germline CDR1 and CDR2: FNHDT and SITEND (reference sequence). The length of the CDR3 is 16 residues. V lost 0 bases, J lost 0 bases, and 1 base stayed unmatched. The study sorted pooled cutaneous lymph node cells by CD4, CD8alpha, NKG2D, NKG2ACE and other markers. Once RNA had been extracted, it was reverse transcribed into cDNA to act as the sequencing template. This table comes from immunoSEQ multiplex PCR, and its TCRdb copy is limited to in-frame clones, with some not included. This repertoire lists approximately 280,000 clones without singletons; roughly 1.2% sits in the top ten. Study-level results: Relative to mice, TCR sharing across patients was less clear, a difference possibly HLA-related. Resident alphabeta T cells of normal skin are also sequenced in scalp samples.

The chain couples TRBV19 to TRBJ1-2; 11 positions agree with TRBD1. This sequence originates from a C3H/HeJ mouse with alopecia areata. For this strain, the MHC haplotype corresponds to H2-k. Sequenced input: CD4+ T cells sorted from a lymph node. This CDR3 reads CASSIGTGGSNSDYTF. The sequenced CDR3 bases are TGTGCCAGCAGTATAGGGACAGGGGGCTCAAACTCC. Supplemented by reference TRBV19 and TRBJ1-2, the full variable domain reads GGIITQTPKFLIGQEGQKLTLKCQQNFNHDTMYWYRQDSGKGLRLIYYSITENDLQKGDLSEGYDASREKKSSFSLTVTSAQKNEMAVFLCASSIGTGGSNSDYTFGSGTRLLVI.